This T cell receptor beta chain was observed in a study of blood T cells in healthy people across ages. The junction had 13 bases not matched to a gene; V was cut back by 6 bases and J by 6 bases. Looked up from germline, CDR1 is SGHRS and CDR2 is YFSETQ. The CDR3 is 16 residues long. With a J-beta primer mix and a sample-barcoded 5' primer, a second PCR ran about 7 to 12 cycles. All cDNA molecules were each tagged by a template-switch adaptor with 12 random nucleotides. TCRdb ran MiXCR on the 5' RACE reads and lists one entry per CDR3 protein. The sample has some 940,000 distinct CDR3 sequences; 29% are singletons. The sample was also linked to a second study, of T cells of mothers and their children. That report adds: Nine systemically healthy Caucasian donors: three mothers, six children. Each mother gave over 8 million TCR beta CDR3 reads; each child, about 2.9 million. The authors identified no persistent microchimeric T cell clones.

Sequencing was performed on blood. This chain connects TRBV5-1 to TRBJ2-1; TRBD2 matches 9 bases. The receptor comes from a woman between 40 and 55 years old in good health. DNA for the CDR3: TGCGCCAGCAATCACGACTCTAGCGGGGTCGGCAATGAGCAGTTCTTC. Translating it yields CASNHDSSGVGNEQFF.